The sequence of this T cell receptor beta chain was determined in a study of blood T cell repertoires in COVID-19. The wider study: Some COVID-19 samples were acute and others convalescent; all came from the United States, Italy and Spain.

The length of the CDR3 is 16 residues. Trimming pared 3 bases from V and 3 bases from J, leaving 15 bases between. Germline V gene lookup returns CDR1 GTSNPN and CDR2 SVGIG (reference sequence). Repertoires were generated with immunoSEQ multiplex PCR, while TCRdb's copy carries only in-frame clones and drops some. The sample carries roughly 240,000 clones, 65% to 90% recorded once. V is TRBV30 and J is TRBJ1-6; D not resolved. Source material: peripheral blood. The TCR comes from a man aged 50-59 years with COVID-19, enrolled during active disease. CDR3 sequence (DNA): TGTGCCTGGAGCCCCCGGGGAGGGCTCTATAATTCACCCCTCCACTTT. Encoded protein: CAWSPRGGLYNSPLHF.